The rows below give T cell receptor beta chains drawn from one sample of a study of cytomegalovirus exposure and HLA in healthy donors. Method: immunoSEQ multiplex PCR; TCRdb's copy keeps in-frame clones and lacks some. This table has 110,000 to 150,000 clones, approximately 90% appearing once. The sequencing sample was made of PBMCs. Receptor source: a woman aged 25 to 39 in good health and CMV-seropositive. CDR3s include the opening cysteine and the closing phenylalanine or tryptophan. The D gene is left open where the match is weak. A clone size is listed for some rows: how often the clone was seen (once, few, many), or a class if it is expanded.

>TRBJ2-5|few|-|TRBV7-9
TGTGCCAGCAGCTTAGGGTGGGCAGGGTTTGAGGAGACCCAGTACTTC
CASSLGWAGFEETQYF
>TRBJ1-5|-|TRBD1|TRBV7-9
TGTGCCAGCAGCTTAGGGTCAGGGGGCAGCAATCAGCCCCAGCATTTT
CASSLGSGGSNQPQHF
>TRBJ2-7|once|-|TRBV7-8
TGTGCCAGCAGCTTACTTGGCGGGTCCGAGCAGTACTTC
CASSLLGGSEQYF
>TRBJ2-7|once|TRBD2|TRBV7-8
TGTGCCAGCAGCTTAATCCTAGCGGGAGGATCTATCGAGCAGTACTTC
CASSLILAGGSIEQYF
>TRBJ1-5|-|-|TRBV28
TGTGCCAGCAGTGAGAATCAGCCCCAGCATTTT
CASSENQPQHF
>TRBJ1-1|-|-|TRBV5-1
TGCGCCAGCAGCTTGGAATTCCCACTAGGTTCAGAGAACACTGAAGCTTTCTTT
CASSLEFPLGSENTEAFF
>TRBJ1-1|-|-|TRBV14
TGTGCCAGCAGCCTACAGGGGAACACTGAAGCTTTCTTT
CASSLQGNTEAFF
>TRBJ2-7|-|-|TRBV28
TGTGCCAGCACCACCGGACAAGGCTCCGAGCAGTACTTC
CASTTGQGSEQYF
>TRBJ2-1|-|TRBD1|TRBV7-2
TGTGCCAGCAGCCCAAACCGGGACAGCGCCTACAATGAGCAGTTCTTC
CASSPNRDSAYNEQFF
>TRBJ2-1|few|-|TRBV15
TGTGCCACCAGCAGAGATACAGACCTAATCGGGCAGTTCTTC
CATSRDTDLIGQFF
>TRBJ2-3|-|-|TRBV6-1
TGTGCCAGCAGCGCGACTGTCACAGATACGCAGTATTTT
CASSATVTDTQYF
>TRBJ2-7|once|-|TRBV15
TGTGCCACCAGCAGAGATCCAGGGGCTACCTACGAGCAGTACTTC
CATSRDPGATYEQYF
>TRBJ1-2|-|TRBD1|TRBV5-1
TGCGCCAGCAGCTTGGAGACAGGGGGTCTATATGGCTACACCTTC
CASSLETGGLYGYTF
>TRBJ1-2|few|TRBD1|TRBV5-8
TGTGCCAGCAGCCTGAAGGACAGGGACGGCTACACCTTC
CASSLKDRDGYTF
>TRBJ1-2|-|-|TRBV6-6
TGTGCCAGCAGTTACGGACCGGGAAATGGCTACACCTTC
CASSYGPGNGYTF
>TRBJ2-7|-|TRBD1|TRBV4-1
TGCGCCAGCAGCCAATACTCGGACAGGGGCTACGAGCAGTACTTC
CASSQYSDRGYEQYF
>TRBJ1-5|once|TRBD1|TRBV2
TGTGCCAGCAGTGAAAGAGGGACAGGGGCCTTCAATCAGCCCCAGCATTTT
CASSERGTGAFNQPQHF
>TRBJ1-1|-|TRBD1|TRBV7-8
TGTGCCAGCAGCTTACCGCGGGGACAGGGGGATAGGGGTGAAGCTTTCTTT
CASSLPRGQGDRGEAFF
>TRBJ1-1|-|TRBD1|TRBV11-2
TGTGCCAGCAGCTCGCTTACAGGGACAGCGAACACTGAAGCTTTCTTT
CASSSLTGTANTEAFF
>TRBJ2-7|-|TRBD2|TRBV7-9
TGTGCCAGCAGCTTAGAGGGTAGCGGGAGGATAGGGGCCTACGAGCAGTACTTC
CASSLEGSGRIGAYEQYF
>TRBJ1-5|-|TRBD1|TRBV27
TGTGCCAGCAGGGTACAGGGGCTGGCCAATCAGCCCCAGCATTTT
CASRVQGLANQPQHF
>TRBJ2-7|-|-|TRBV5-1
TGCGCCAGCAGCTTGGGGACAGTTGGCTACGAGCAGTACTTC
CASSLGTVGYEQYF
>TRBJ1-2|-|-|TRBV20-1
TGCAGTGCTGCGCTAGCCTATGGCTACACCTTC
CSAALAYGYTF
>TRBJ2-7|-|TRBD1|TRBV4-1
TGCGCCAGCAGCCAACCGGGACAGGGGTACTACGAGCAGTACTTC
CASSQPGQGYYEQYF
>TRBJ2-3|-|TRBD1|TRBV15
TGTGCCACCAGCGGACGACAGGGGCTCACAGATACGCAGTATTTT
CATSGRQGLTDTQYF
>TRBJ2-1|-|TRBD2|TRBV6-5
TGTGCCAGCAGGCTAGCGGGGGGACCATACAATGAGCAGTTCTTC
CASRLAGGPYNEQFF
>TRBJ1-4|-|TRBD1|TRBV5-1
TGCGCCAGCAGCCCTGGACAGGGGGGCGTTCCCTTTAATGAAAAACTGTTTTTT
CASSPGQGGVPFNEKLFF
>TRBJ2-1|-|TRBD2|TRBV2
TGTGCCAGCAGTGGGGGGACTACCGCCGCCAATGAGCAGTTCTTC
CASSGGTTAANEQFF
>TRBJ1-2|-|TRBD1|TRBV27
TGTGCCAACCTAGAAGACAGGGAGAACTATGGCTACACCTTC
CANLEDRENYGYTF
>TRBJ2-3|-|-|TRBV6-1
TGTGCCAGCAGTGAAGCCGGCAGCGGCACAGATACGCAGTATTTT
CASSEAGSGTDTQYF
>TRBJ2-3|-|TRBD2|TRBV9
TGTGCCAGCAGCGCGGGACTAGCGGACAGCACAGATACGCAGTATTTT
CASSAGLADSTDTQYF
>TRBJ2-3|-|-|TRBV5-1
TGCGCCAGCAGCCCGAGCCGGGGTCGAAGCACAGATACGCAGTATTTT
CASSPSRGRSTDTQYF
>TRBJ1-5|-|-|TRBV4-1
TGCGCCAGCAGCAGCGGTAATCAGCCCCAGCATTTT
CASSSGNQPQHF
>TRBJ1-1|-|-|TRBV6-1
TGTGCCAGCAGTGACAGGGGAAAGTTGAACACTGAAGCTTTCTTT
CASSDRGKLNTEAFF
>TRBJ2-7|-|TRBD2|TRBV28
TGTGCCAGCAGTTTCACTAGCGGATACGAGCAGTACTTC
CASSFTSGYEQYF
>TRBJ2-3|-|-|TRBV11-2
TGTGCCAGCAGCTTAGTTGGGCTCTACGAAGTCACAGATACGCAGTATTTT
CASSLVGLYEVTDTQYF
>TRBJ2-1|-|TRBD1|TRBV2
TGTGCCAGCAGAGTGGACAGGGGGACCTACAATGAGCAGTTCTTC
CASRVDRGTYNEQFF
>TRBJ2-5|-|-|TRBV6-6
TGTGCCAGCAAGGAGAATACGAAGACCCAGTACTTC
CASKENTKTQYF
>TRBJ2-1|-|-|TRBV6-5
TGTGCCAGCCAAGGACAGGAGCAGTTCTTC
CASQGQEQFF
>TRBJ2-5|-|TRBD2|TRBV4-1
TGCGCCAGCGGACTAGCGGTCCGGGAGACCCAGTACTTC
CASGLAVRETQYF
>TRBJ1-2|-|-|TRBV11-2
TGTGCCAGCAGCTTAACCACTGCTAACTATGGCTACACCTTC
CASSLTTANYGYTF
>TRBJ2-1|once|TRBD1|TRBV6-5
TGTGCCAGCAGTAAGGGACAGGGCTCCTACAATGAGCAGTTCTTC
CASSKGQGSYNEQFF
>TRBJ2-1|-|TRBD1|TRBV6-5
TGTGCCAGCAGCCAAGGACAGGGCCCCAATGAGCAGTTCTTC
CASSQGQGPNEQFF
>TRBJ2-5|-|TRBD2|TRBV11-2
TGTGCCAGCAGCTTAGATGAAAGGATAGCGGGACGGCAAGAGACCCAGTACTTC
CASSLDERIAGRQETQYF
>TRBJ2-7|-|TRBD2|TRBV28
TGTGCCAGCAGCATAGCGGGAGGGCCCTACGAGCAGTACTTC
CASSIAGGPYEQYF